This T cell receptor (beta chain) was documented in a study of radiotherapy plus CTLA-4 blockade in lung cancer. Looking at the study overall: An objective response was seen in around 17% of patients, and disease control in over 25%.

Germline assignment: CDR1 SQVTM and CDR2 ANQGSEA. This CDR3 has 13 residues. V lost 3 bases to trimming and J lost 1 base, with 9 bases between them. The table came from immunoSEQ multiplex PCR; TCRdb's copy has only in-frame clones and leaves some out. Of approximately 98,000 clones in the sample, more than 75% were seen once. Patients in the study, people with chemo-refractory metastatic non-small-cell lung cancer, received focal radiation plus ipilimumab CTLA-4 blockade. The chain couples TRBV29-1 to TRBJ2-5; the D gene is possibly TRBD2 (5 bases). The starting material was peripheral blood, obtained from a patient treated with radiotherapy plus ipilimumab. This receptor was identified in a human donor with non-small cell lung cancer who had a partial response to radiotherapy plus ipilimumab. CDR3 DNA: TGCAGCGTTGACCCGGACTCCCAAGAGACCCAGTACTTC. Amino acids: CSVDPDSQETQYF. The variable domain in full, with the rest retrieved from reference TRBV29-1 and TRBJ2-5, is SAVISQKPSRDICQRGTSLTIQCQVDSQVTMMFWYRQQPGQSLTLIATANQGSEATYESGFVIDKFPISRPNLTFSTLTVSNMSPEDSSIYLCSVDPDSQETQYFGPGTRLLVL.